The 27 T cell receptor beta chains listed next were all sequenced from one sample in a study of shared clonotypes between healthy human individuals. Sequenced by immunoSEQ multiplex PCR; TCRdb stores in-frame clones only, minus some. The profile covers some 1,400,000 clones, with approximately 96% appearing a single time and roughly 1.1% taken by the ten largest. Material for sequencing was naive CD4+ T cells sorted from blood. Subset given: CD45RA+ positively selected. These receptors all stem from a man in his thirties or forties in good health.

The V and J genes are TRBV27 and TRBJ2-1; TRBD2 matches at 10 bases. Germline V gives CDR1 MNHEY, CDR2 SMNVEV (reference sequence). Germline trimming cut 3 bases from V and 1 base from J; bases unmatched to any gene: 9. The CDR3 covers 18 residues. The CDR3 sequence is CASSFLASGSISYNEQFF. The DNA of the CDR3 is TGTGCCAGCAGTTTTCTGGCTAGCGGGAGTATTTCCTACAATGAGCAGTTCTTC.

This rearrangement joins TRBV7-2 to TRBJ2-4, with 7 bases matching TRBD2. The V gene's germline CDR1 is SGHTA and CDR2 FQGNSA. V lost 3 bases to trimming and J lost 4 bases; unmatched junction nucleotides: 3. This CDR3 has 14 residues. CDR3 protein: CASSFREGKNIQYF. Written as DNA, the CDR3 is TGTGCCAGCAGCTTCAGGGAGGGAAAAAACATTCAGTACTTC.

This clone occurred once. The V gene is TRBV28, the J gene TRBJ2-1; D uncertain. The CDR3 is 17 amino acids. Germline lookup yields CDR1 MDHEN and CDR2 SYDVKM. V gave up 6 bases and J gave up 5 bases, with 23 bases separating them. In DNA form, the CDR3 reads TGTGCCAGCAGGATTCTCAAAGGGCTCATTGGGGACAATGAGCAGTTCTTC. Its translation: CASRILKGLIGDNEQFF.

The chain links TRBV6-6 to TRBJ1-5; D is perhaps TRBD1 (6 bases). V was clipped by 6 bases and J by 1 base, with 13 bases between them. CDR1 and CDR2 (germline): MNHNY, SVGAGI (reference sequence). The CDR3 runs 15 residues. The CDR3 DNA follows: TGTGCCAGCAGGCCCACAGGGAGGAGCAATCAGCCCCAGCATTTT. It specifies CASRPTGRSNQPQHF.

The rearrangement uses TRBV7-3 and TRBJ2-3; TRBD2 agrees at 9 bases. From germline, CDR1 is SGHTA and CDR2 FQGTGA. The CDR3 sequence is 17 residues long. Trimming cost V 5 bases and J 2 bases; bases outside gene matches: 11. CDR3 nucleotide sequence: TGTGCCAGCAGCCCCCAGGTCCCTAGCGGGGTCACAGATACGCAGTATTTT. This sequence encodes CASSPQVPSGVTDTQYF. The full variable domain, completed using reference TRBV7-3 and TRBJ2-3, is GAGVSQTPSNKVTEKGKYVELRCDPISGHTALYWYRQSLGQGPEFLIYFQGTGAADDSGLPNDRFFAVRPEGSVSTLKIQRTERGDSAVYLCASSPQVPSGVTDTQYFGPGTRLTVL.

Details on this clone: The junction shows a germline mismatch at one end, possibly a read error. V and J are TRBV28 and TRBJ2-7, with 9 nucleotides matching TRBD2. The CDR3 has 12 residues. From germline, CDR1 is MDHEN and CDR2 SYDVKM. CDR3 DNA sequence: TGTGCCAGCAGTTTAATGTACGGACTAGCGACATTC. Amino acids: CASSLMYGLATF. Full variable domain (outside the CDR3, taken from reference TRBV28 and TRBJ2-7): DVKVTQSSRYLVKRTGEKVFLECVQDMDHENMFWYRQDPGLGLRLIYFSYDVKMKEKGDIPEGYSVSREKKERFSLILESASTNQTSMYLCASSLMYGLATFGPGTRLTVT.

This clone was detected once. This chain connects TRBV5-4 to TRBJ1-2; D is undetermined. The CDR3 spans 14 residues. V was cut by 0 bases and J by 1 base, with 7 bases left in between. Germline lookup yields CDR1 SGHNT and CDR2 YYREEE (reference sequence). CDR3 sequence: CASSLEVGNYGYTF. The CDR3 DNA reads as TGTGCCAGCAGCTTGGAGGTCGGTAACTATGGCTACACCTTC.

The chain joins TRBV2 to TRBJ1-1; no reliable D call. V gave up 7 bases and J gave up 4 bases, with 16 bases separating them. This CDR3 spans 14 amino acids. The germline V gene has CDR1 SNHLY and CDR2 FYNNEI. The CDR3 DNA sequence: TGTGCCAGCACCGAGAGGGCAGGAGGCACTGAAGCTTTCTTT. It is translated as CASTERAGGTEAFF.

The count of this clone is one. The V gene is TRBV5-1, the J gene TRBJ2-2, with D uncertain. The CDR3 sequence is 12 residues long. Germline-derived CDR1 and CDR2 are SGHRS and YFSETQ. With 4 bases removed from V and 7 bases from J, the gap between germline ends came to 8 bases. The DNA of the CDR3 is TGCGCCAGCAGCCCCTGGGGCGGGGAGCTGTTTTTT. It is translated as CASSPWGGELFF.

With respect to this clone: This same CDR3 is encoded by further DNA sequences in the sample. The rearrangement links TRBV14 to TRBJ1-1; D gene unclear. Germline CDR1 is SGHDN and CDR2 is FVKESK. The CDR3 covers 13 residues. V lost 3 bases, J lost 0 bases, and 5 bases lay in between. The CDR3, as DNA: TGTGCCAGCAGCCAGAACATGAACACTGAAGCTTTCTTT. It codes for CASSQNMNTEAFF.

This sequence joins TRBV18 and TRBJ2-5, with D hard to call. CDR1 is KGHSH, CDR2 LQKENI, per germline. The V gene lost 3 bases and the J gene lost 4 bases, with 18 bases spanning the gap. The CDR3 totals 16 residues. The CDR3, as DNA: TGTGCCAGCTCACCCTTGGTCAGACGGCGAGGAGAGACCCAGTACTTC. Translated: CASSPLVRRRGETQYF.

This chain connects TRBV5-5 to TRBJ1-3, with D uncertain. Trimming pared 0 bases from V and 0 bases from J, leaving 7 bases between. In germline, CDR1 is SGHKS, CDR2 YYEKEE (reference sequence). This CDR3 contains 15 residues. The CDR3 reads CASSLDADSGNTIYF. As DNA, the CDR3 is TGTGCCAGCAGCTTGGATGCAGACTCTGGAAACACCATATATTTT.

The rearrangement uses TRBV6-6 and TRBJ2-1; no clear D. The germline CDR1 and CDR2 sequences are MNHNY and SVGAGI (reference sequence). Trimming left V 6 bases short and J 3 bases short, with 12 bases between. The CDR3 contains 14 residues. The chain's CDR3 is CASSRLIDYNEQFF. CDR3 in DNA: TGTGCCAGCAGCCGACTCATAGACTACAATGAGCAGTTCTTC.

This sequence joins TRBV27 and TRBJ2-6, with D unresolved. Germline-derived CDR1 and CDR2 are MNHEY and SMNVEV (reference sequence). V was pared by 3 bases and J by 0 bases, with 6 bases between. The CDR3 covers 15 residues. The CDR3 DNA reads TGTGCCAGCAGTTTCCGGACCTCTGGGGCCAACGTCCTGACTTTC. Protein sequence: CASSFRTSGANVLTF. Supplemented by reference TRBV27 and TRBJ2-6, the full variable domain reads EAQVTQNPRYLITVTGKKLTVTCSQNMNHEYMSWYRQDPGLGLRQIYYSMNVEVTDKGDVPEGYKVSRKEKRNFPLILESPSPNQTSLYFCASSFRTSGANVLTFGAGSRLTVL.

The J gene is TRBJ2-3, the V gene TRBV28; 7 positions agree with TRBD2. Germline loops: CDR1 MDHEN, CDR2 SYDVKM. The junction had 6 bases not matched to a gene; V was cut back by 4 bases and J by 8 bases. CDR3 length: 13 residues. For the CDR3, the DNA is TGTGCCAGCAGTTGGGACGGGAGGACTACGCAGTATTTT. Translating gives CASSWDGRTTQYF.

The genes are TRBV27 and TRBJ2-3, with 12 bases matching TRBD2. The V segment lost 5 bases and the J segment 7 bases; nucleotides outside the gene matches: 4. This CDR3 is built from 14 residues. Germline CDR1 is MNHEY and CDR2 is SMNVEV (reference sequence). CDR3 sequence reads: CASSRLAGDNTQYF. As DNA, the CDR3 is TGTGCCAGCAGTAGACTAGCGGGAGATAATACGCAGTATTTT.

J is TRBJ1-5 and V is TRBV2; TRBD1 is a possible D gene (5 bases). There are 15 residues in the CDR3. Germline V gene lookup returns CDR1 SNHLY and CDR2 FYNNEI. The ends were cut back, 4 bases at V and 4 bases at J, with 14 bases in the middle. The CDR3 reads CASSGGGASNQPQHF. The CDR3 DNA reads as TGTGCCAGCAGTGGGGGAGGGGCCTCAAATCAGCCCCAGCATTTT.

To note about this clone: This sample also contains other DNA sequences that code for the same CDR3. This chain links TRBV6-5 with TRBJ2-1, with no clear D. There are 14 residues in the CDR3. The ends were cut back, 0 bases at V and 7 bases at J, with 10 bases in the middle. The germline gives CDR1 MNHEY, CDR2 SVGAGI. The CDR3 region has the DNA TGTGCCAGCAGTTACTCTATCCTCGGGAATGAGCAGTTCTTC. Amino acid sequence: CASSYSILGNEQFF.

This chain links TRBV28 with TRBJ1-2, with D unclear. Germline V gene sequence: CDR1 MDHEN, CDR2 SYDVKM. V dropped 5 bases and J dropped 1 base, with 14 bases sitting between them. The CDR3 has 15 residues. The CDR3 DNA follows: TGTGCCAGCAGTAACGTGAGGAAGGATAACTATGGCTACACCTTC. Its translation: CASSNVRKDNYGYTF.

This chain joins TRBV6-6 and TRBJ2-6; D is unclear. Trimming took 4 bases from V and 0 from J, leaving 10 bases between them. CDR1 is MNHNY, CDR2 SVGAGI, per germline (reference sequence). This CDR3 has 16 residues. The CDR3 DNA is TGTGCCAGCAGTTCCTTCCGAGACTCTGGGGCCAACGTCCTGACTTTC. The encoded protein is CASSSFRDSGANVLTF.

V is TRBV7-2 and J is TRBJ2-3, with D perhaps TRBD2 (6 bases). Trimming stripped 4 bases from V and 6 bases from J, with 14 bases between. The CDR3 has 14 amino acids. Germline V lookup: CDR1 SGHTA, CDR2 FQGNSA. This chain's CDR3 is CASSSAAGSDTQYF. The CDR3 DNA reads as TGTGCCAGCAGCTCCGCGGCGGGATCCGATACGCAGTATTTT.

The genes are TRBV7-2 and TRBJ2-7; D is ambiguous. This CDR3 has 14 amino acids. Germline CDR1 reads SGHTA; CDR2 reads FQGNSA. Trimming left V 3 bases short and J 2 bases short, with 11 bases between. CDR3 in amino acids: CASSFQGQTYEQYF. For the CDR3, the DNA is TGTGCCAGCAGCTTTCAAGGGCAAACCTACGAGCAGTACTTC. Supplemented by reference TRBV7-2 and TRBJ2-7, the full variable domain reads GAGVSQSPSNKVTEKGKDVELRCDPISGHTALYWYRQSLGQGLEFLIYFQGNSAPDKSGLPSDRFSAERTGGSVSTLTIQRTQQEDSAVYLCASSFQGQTYEQYFGPGTRLTVT.

The V and J genes are TRBV10-3 and TRBJ2-7; 7 bases are a match to TRBD1. The CDR3 spans 13 residues. The V and J ends lost 7 bases and 3 bases, in that order; junction bases with no gene match: 6. From germline, CDR1 is ENHRY and CDR2 SYGVKD. The CDR3: CAINRQGDYEQYF. CDR3 bases: TGTGCCATCAATCGGCAGGGGGACTACGAGCAGTACTTC.

This sequence joins TRBV19 and TRBJ2-2, with D unresolved. V was clipped by 7 bases and J by 7 bases, with 13 bases between them. The CDR3 runs to 13 residues. Looked up from germline, CDR1 is LNHDA and CDR2 is SQIVND (reference sequence). CDR3 in amino acids: CASTERAIGELFF. DNA of the CDR3: TGTGCCAGTACCGAGCGCGCGATCGGGGAGCTGTTTTTT.

This clone was seen just once. The chain couples TRBV7-9 to TRBJ1-1; a weak D match, TRBD1 (6 bases). The CDR3 runs 15 residues. Trimming stripped 1 base from V and 1 base from J, with 10 bases between. CDR1 and CDR2 (germline): SEHNR, FQNEAQ (reference sequence). The CDR3 DNA reads TGTGCCAGCAGCTTAGGGGGGGCTCCGAACACTGAAGCTTTCTTT. Residues: CASSLGGAPNTEAFF.

The V and J genes are TRBV28 and TRBJ2-7; D unclear. V lost 8 bases to trimming and J lost 2 bases, with 10 bases between them. Germline V lookup: CDR1 MDHEN, CDR2 SYDVKM. The CDR3 is 12 amino acids. For the CDR3, the DNA is TGTGCCAGCTTCGACTTTCCCTACGAGCAGTACTTC. Protein sequence: CASFDFPYEQYF.

V usage is TRBV15 and J usage is TRBJ2-2; D unclear. The V gene's germline CDR1 is LNHNV and CDR2 YYDKDF (reference sequence). The CDR3 length is 17 residues. With 0 bases removed from V and 4 bases from J, the gap between germline ends came to 15 bases. CDR3 protein: CATSREKLLRSTGELFF. The CDR3 DNA follows: TGTGCCACCAGCAGAGAGAAGTTACTCAGGAGCACCGGGGAGCTGTTTTTT.